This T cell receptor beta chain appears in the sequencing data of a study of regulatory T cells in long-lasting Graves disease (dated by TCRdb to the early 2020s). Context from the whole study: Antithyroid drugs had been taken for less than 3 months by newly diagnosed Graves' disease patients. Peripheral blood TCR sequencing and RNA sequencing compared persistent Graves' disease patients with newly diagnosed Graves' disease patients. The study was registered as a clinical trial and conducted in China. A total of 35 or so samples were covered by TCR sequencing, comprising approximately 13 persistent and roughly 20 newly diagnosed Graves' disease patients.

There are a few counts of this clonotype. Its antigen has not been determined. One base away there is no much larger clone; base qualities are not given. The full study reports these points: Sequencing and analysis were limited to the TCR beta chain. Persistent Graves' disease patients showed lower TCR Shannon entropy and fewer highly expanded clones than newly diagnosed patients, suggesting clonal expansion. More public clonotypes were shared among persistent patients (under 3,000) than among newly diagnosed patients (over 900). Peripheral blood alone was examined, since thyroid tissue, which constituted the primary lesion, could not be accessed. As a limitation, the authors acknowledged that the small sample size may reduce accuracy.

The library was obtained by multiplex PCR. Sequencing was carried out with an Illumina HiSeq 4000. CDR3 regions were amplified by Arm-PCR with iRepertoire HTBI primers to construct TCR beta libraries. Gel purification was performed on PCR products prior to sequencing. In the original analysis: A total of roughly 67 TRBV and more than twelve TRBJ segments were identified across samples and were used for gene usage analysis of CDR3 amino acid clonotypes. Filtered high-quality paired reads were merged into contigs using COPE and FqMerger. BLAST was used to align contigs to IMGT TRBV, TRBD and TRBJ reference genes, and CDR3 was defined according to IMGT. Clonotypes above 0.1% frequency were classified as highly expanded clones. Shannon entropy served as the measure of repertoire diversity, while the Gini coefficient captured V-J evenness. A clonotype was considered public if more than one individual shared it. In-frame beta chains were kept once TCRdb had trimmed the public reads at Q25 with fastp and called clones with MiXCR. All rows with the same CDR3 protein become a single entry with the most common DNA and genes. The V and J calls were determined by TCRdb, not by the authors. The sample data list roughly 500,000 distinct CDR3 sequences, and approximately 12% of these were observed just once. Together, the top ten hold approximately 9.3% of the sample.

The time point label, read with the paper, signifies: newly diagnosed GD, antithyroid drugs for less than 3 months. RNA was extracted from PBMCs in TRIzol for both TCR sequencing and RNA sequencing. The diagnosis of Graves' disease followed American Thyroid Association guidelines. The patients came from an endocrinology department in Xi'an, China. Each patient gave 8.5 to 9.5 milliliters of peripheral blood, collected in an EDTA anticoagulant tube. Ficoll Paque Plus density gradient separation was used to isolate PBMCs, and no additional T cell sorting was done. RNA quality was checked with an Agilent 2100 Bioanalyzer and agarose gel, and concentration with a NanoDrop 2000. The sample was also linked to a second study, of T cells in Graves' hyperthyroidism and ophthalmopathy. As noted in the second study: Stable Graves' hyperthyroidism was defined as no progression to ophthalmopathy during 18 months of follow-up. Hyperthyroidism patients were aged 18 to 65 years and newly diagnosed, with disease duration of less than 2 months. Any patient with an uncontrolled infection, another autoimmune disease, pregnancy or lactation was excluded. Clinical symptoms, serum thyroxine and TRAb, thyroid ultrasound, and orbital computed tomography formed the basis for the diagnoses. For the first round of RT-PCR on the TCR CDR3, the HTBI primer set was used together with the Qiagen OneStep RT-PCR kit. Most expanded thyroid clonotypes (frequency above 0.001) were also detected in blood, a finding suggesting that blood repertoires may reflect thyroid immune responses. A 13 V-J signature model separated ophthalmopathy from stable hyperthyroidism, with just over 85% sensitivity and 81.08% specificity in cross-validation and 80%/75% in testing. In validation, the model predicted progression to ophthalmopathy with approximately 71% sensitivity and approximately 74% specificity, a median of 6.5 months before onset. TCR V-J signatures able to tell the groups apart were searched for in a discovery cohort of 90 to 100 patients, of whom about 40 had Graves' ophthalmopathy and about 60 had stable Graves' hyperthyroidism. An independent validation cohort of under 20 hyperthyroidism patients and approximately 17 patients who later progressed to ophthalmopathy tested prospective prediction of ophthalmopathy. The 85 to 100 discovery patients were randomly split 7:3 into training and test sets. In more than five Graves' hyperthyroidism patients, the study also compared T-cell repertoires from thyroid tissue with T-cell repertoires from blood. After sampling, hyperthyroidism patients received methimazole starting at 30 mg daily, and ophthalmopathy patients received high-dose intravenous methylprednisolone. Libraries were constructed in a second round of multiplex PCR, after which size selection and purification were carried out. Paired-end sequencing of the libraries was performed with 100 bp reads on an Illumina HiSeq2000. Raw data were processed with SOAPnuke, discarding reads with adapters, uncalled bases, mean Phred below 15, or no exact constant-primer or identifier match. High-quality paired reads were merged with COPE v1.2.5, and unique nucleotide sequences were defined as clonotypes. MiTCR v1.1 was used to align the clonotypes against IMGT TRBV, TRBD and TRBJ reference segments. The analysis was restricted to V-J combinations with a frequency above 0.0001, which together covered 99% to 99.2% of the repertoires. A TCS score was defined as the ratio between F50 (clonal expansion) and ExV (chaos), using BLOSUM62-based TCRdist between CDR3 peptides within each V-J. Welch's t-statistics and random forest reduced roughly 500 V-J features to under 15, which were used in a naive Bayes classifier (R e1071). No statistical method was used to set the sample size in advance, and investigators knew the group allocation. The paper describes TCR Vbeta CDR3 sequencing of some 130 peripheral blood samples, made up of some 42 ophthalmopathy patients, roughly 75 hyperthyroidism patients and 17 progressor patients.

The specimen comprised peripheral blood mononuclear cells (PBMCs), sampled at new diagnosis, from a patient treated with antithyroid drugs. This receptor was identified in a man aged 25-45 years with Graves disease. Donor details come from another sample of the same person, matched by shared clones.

The CDR3 reads as follows: CAWRSSGIDEQYF. The nucleotide sequence reads as follows: TGTGCCTGGAGGTCTAGCGGGATTGACGAGCAGTACTTC. The chain employs TRBV30 and TRBJ2-7, with 9 junctional bases fitting TRBD2. Trimming leaves V shorter by 3 bases and J shorter by 5 bases, with the junction holding 5 bases beyond the gene matches. The CDR3 has 13 amino acids, counting the end cysteine and phenylalanine. The retained sequence is limited to the CDR3, 39 bases, with the frame set at the first base. CDR1 and CDR2 (GTSNPN, SVGIG) derive from the germline V gene (reference sequence). Reference TRBV30 and TRBJ2-7 proteins supply the regions before and after the CDR3; the full variable domain is: SQTIHQWPATLVQPVGSPLSLECTVEGTSNPNLYWYRQAAGRGLQLLFYSVGIGQISSEVPQNLSASRPQDRQFILSSKKLLLSDSGFYLCAWRSSGIDEQYFGPGTRLTVT.